This T cell receptor beta chain is from a study of blood T cells in healthy people across ages. Study observations and caveats: Diversity was estimated from one million T cells, and these estimates were considered underestimates.

Notes on this clonotype: The antigen remains undetermined.

The CDR3 length is 16 residues. Per germline, CDR1 SNHLY and CDR2 FYNNEI. The V and J ends lost 5 bases and 3 bases, in that order; junction bases with no gene match: 7. Primers used in a second PCR of about 7 to 12 cycles were a sample-barcoded 5' primer and a J-beta primer mix. TCRdb processed the 5' RACE reads anew with MiXCR; each CDR3 protein has one entry. The sample shows about 700,000 distinct CDR3 sequences, roughly 32% of them seen only once. The source of this sequence is a woman of 80 years or more in good health. V usage is TRBV2 and J usage is TRBJ2-2, with 9 bases matching TRBD1. Material: blood. CDR3 bases: TGTGCCAGCAGTACTGGACAGGGGCGTTACACCGGGGAGCTGTTTTTT. Its translation is CASSTGQGRYTGELFF.